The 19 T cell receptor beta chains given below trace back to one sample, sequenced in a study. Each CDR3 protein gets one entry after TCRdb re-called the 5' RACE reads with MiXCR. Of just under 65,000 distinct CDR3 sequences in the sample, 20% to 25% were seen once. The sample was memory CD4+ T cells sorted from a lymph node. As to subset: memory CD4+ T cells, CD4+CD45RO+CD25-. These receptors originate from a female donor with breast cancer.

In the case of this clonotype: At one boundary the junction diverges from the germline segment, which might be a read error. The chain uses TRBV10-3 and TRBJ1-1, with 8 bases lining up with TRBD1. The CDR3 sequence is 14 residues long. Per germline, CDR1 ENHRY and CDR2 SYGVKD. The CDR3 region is CASSWTGTNTEAFF. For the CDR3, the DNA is TGTGCCAGCAGTTGGACAGGGACAAACACTGAAGCTTTCTTT.

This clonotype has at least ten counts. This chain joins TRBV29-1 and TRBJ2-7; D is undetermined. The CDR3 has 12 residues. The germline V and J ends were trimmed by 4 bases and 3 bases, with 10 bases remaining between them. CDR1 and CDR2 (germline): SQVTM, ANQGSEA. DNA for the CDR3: TGCAGCGTTGTGGTCAGCAACTACGAGCAGTACTTC. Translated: CSVVVSNYEQYF.

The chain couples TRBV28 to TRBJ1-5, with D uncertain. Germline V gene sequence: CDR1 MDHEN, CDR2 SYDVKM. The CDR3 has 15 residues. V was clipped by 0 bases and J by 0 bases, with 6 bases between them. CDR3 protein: CASSLWAHSNQPQHF. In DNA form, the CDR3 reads TGTGCCAGCAGTTTATGGGCCCATAGCAATCAGCCCCAGCATTTT.

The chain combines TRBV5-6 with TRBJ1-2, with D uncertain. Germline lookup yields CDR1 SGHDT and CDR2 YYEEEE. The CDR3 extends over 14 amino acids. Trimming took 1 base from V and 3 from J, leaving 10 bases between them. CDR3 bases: TGTGCCAGCAGCTTGAAGGGCCCCTACTATGGCTACACCTTC. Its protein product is CASSLKGPYYGYTF.

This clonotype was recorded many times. This CDR3 reads CASSPTGKGTEAFF. As DNA, the CDR3 is TGTGCCAGCTCACCGACAGGGAAAGGAACTGAAGCTTTCTTT. The V gene is TRBV18, the J gene TRBJ1-1; TRBD1 aligns across 7 bases. V lost 3 bases, J lost 5 bases, and 6 bases stayed unmatched. The CDR3 covers 14 residues. Germline assignment: CDR1 KGHSH and CDR2 LQKENI.

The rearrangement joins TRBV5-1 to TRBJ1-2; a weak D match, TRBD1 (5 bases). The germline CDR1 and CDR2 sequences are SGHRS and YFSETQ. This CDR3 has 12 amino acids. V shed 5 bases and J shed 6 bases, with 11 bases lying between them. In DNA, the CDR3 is TGCGCCAGCAGTATCCAGGGAGATGGCTACACCTTC. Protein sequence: CASSIQGDGYTF.

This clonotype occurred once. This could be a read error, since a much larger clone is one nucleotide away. DNA for the CDR3: TGTGCCAGCAGTGGACAACAGAGGCGTACTGAAGCTTTCTTT. This gives the protein CASSGQQRRTEAFF. V gene TRBV6-5 combines with J gene TRBJ1-1; D might be TRBD1 (5 bases). CDR1 and CDR2 (germline): MNHEY, SVGAGI. The CDR3 has 14 residues. Deletions cut 5 bases from V and 5 bases from J, with 15 bases between.

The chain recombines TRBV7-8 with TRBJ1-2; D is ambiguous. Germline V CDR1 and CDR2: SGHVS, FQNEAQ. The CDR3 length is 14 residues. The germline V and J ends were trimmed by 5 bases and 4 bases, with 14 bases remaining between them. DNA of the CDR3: TGTGCCAGCAGCCCGACGAGACGGTTCTATGGCTACACCTTC. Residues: CASSPTRRFYGYTF.

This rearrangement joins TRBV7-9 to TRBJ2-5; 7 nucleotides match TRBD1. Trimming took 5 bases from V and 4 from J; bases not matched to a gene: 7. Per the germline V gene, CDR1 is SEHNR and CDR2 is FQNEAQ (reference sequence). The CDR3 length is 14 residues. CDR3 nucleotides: TGTGCCAGCAGCGCCTGGGACAGACGAGAGACCCAGTACTTC. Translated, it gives CASSAWDRRETQYF.

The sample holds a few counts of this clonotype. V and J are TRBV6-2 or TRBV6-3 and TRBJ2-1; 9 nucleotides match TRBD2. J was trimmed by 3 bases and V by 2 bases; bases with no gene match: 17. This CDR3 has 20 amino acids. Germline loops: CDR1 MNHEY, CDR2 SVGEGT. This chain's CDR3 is CASSYPGRLSGSGSYNEQFF. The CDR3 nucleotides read TGTGCCAGCAGTTACCCTGGCCGCCTGAGTGGTAGCGGGAGCTACAATGAGCAGTTCTTC.

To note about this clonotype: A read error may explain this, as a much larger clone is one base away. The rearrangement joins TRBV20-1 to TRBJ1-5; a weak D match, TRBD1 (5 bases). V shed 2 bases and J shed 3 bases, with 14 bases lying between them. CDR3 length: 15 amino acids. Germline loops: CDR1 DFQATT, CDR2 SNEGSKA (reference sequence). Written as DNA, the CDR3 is TGCAGTGCTAGACCCGTCGCAGGGAACAATCAGCCCCAGCATTTT. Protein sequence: CSARPVAGNNQPQHF.

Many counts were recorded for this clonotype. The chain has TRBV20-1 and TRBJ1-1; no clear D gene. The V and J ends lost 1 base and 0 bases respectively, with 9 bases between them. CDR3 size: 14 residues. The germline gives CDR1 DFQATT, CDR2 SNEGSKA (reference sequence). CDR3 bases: TGCAGTGCTAGAGTATCCATCATGAACACTGAAGCTTTCTTT. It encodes CSARVSIMNTEAFF.

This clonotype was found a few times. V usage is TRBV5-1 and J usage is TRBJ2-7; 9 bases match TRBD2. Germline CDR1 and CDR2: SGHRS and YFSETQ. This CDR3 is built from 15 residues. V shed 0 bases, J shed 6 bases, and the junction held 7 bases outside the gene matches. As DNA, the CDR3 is TGCGCCAGCAGCTTGGAGACGCGGGAGGGCCCCGAGCAGTACTTC. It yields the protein CASSLETREGPEQYF. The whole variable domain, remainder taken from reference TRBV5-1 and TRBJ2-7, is KAGVTQTPRYLIKTRGQQVTLSCSPISGHRSVSWYQQTPGQGLQFLFEYFSETQRNKGNFPGRFSGRQFSNSRSEMNVSTLELGDSALYLCASSLETREGPEQYFGPGTRLTVT.

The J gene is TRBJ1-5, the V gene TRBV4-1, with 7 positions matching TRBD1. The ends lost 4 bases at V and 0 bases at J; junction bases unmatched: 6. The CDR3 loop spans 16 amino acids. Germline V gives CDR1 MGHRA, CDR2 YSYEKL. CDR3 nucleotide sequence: TGCGCCAGCAGCCCGCGACAGGGAATTAGCAATCAGCCCCAGCATTTT. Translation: CASSPRQGISNQPQHF.

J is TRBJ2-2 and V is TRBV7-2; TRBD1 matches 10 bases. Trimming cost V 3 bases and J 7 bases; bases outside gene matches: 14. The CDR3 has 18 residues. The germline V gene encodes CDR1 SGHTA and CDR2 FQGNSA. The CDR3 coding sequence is TGTGCCAGCAGCTTTAGGGGACCGGGACAGGGGAATGTCGGGGAGCTGTTTTTT. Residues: CASSFRGPGQGNVGELFF.

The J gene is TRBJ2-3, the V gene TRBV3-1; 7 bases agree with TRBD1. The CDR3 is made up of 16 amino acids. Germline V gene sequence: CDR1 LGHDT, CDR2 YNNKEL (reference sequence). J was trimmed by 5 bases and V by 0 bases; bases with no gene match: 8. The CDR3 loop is CASSQDDRGHRDTQYF. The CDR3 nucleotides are TGTGCCAGCAGCCAAGACGATAGGGGGCATAGAGATACGCAGTATTTT.

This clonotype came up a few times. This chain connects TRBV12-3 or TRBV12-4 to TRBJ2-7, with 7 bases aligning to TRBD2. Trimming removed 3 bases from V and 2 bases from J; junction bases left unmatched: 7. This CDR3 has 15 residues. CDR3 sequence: CASSFPSGATYEQYF. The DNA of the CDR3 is TGTGCCAGCAGTTTTCCCAGCGGGGCGACCTACGAGCAGTACTTC.

CDR3 region: CASSSQGGYFEAFF. In nucleotides, the CDR3 is TGTGCCAGCAGCTCTCAGGGGGGCTATTTTGAAGCTTTCTTT. The chain recombines TRBV7-9 with TRBJ1-1, with 7 bases lining up with TRBD1. J was trimmed by 7 bases and V by 4 bases; bases with no gene match: 9. This CDR3 comprises 14 residues. CDR1 is SEHNR and CDR2 is FQNEAQ in the germline V gene (reference sequence). Complete variable domain (other parts from reference TRBV7-9 and TRBJ1-1): DTGVSQNPRHKITKRGQNVTFRCDPISEHNRLYWYRQTLGQGPEFLTYFQNEAQLEKSRLLSDRFSAERPKGSFSTLEIQRTEQGDSAMYLCASSSQGGYFEAFFGQGTRLTVV.

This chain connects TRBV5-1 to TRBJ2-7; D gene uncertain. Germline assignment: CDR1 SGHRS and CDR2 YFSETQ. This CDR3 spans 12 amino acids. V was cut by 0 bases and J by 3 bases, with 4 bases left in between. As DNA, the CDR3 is TGCGCCAGCAGCTTGGAAAACTACGAGCAGTACTTC. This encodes CASSLENYEQYF.